The source of this TCR beta chain is a study of siplizumab effects on memory and regulatory T cells. The repertoire was sequenced with immunoSEQ multiplex PCR; TCRdb's copy has only in-frame clones and lacks some. The repertoire includes 50,000 or so clones, 95% to 97% of them detected once, and 0.64% sits in the top ten. This clone is a singleton in its sample. The antigen is undetermined. General study results and limits: An assignable naive or memory phenotype was lacking in roughly 75-95% of proliferating CD4+ or CD8+ clones. Proliferating Tregs' suppressive function in siplizumab cultures went unconfirmed.

In germline, CDR1 is SGHRS, CDR2 YFSETQ. The CDR3 spans 16 residues. Trimming removed 3 bases from V and 2 bases from J; junction bases left unmatched: 10. This clonotype was sampled from a human donor in good health. The chain uses TRBV5-1 and TRBJ2-5, with 7 bases identical to TRBD1. Sequencing input: naive CD4+ T cells sorted from blood. The CDR3 reads CASSSGTASTQETQYF. For the CDR3, the DNA is TGCGCCAGCAGCTCGGGGACAGCCTCGACACAAGAGACCCAGTACTTC.